One TCR beta chain is described in this entry. V gave up 3 bases and J gave up 5 bases; unmatched junction bases: 9. Germline CDR1 reads KGHSH; CDR2 reads LQKENI. There are 15 residues in the CDR3. The sample belongs to a study of blood T cell repertoires in COVID-19. About the research overall: Specimens from acute and convalescent COVID-19 originated in the United States, Italy and Spain. Sample material is recorded as cDNA or gDNA derived from T cells, B-cell-depleted T cells, or PBMCs.

Under the authors' procedure: The authors estimated nucleated cell counts from reference gene primer amplification. Method: immunoSEQ multiplex PCR; TCRdb's copy keeps in-frame clones and lacks some. V and J calls and clone size follow that table, whereas D and trimming were derived from the DNA. The sample includes about 66,000 clones, about nine tenths of them seen just once. The chain has TRBV18 and TRBJ2-5, with 7 bases identical to TRBD1. Sequencing used peripheral blood. The sequence derives from a woman in her seventies with acute or convalescent COVID-19. The CDR3 here is CASSPGQDLGETQYF. The CDR3 DNA reads as TGTGCCAGCTCACCTGGACAGGATTTAGGGGAGACCCAGTACTTC. Full variable domain (outside the CDR3, taken from reference TRBV18 and TRBJ2-5): NAGVMQNPRHLVRRRGQEARLRCSPMKGHSHVYWYRQLPEEGLKFMVYLQKENIIDESGMPKERFSAEFPKEGPSILRIQQVVRGDSAAYFCASSPGQDLGETQYFGPGTRLLVL.